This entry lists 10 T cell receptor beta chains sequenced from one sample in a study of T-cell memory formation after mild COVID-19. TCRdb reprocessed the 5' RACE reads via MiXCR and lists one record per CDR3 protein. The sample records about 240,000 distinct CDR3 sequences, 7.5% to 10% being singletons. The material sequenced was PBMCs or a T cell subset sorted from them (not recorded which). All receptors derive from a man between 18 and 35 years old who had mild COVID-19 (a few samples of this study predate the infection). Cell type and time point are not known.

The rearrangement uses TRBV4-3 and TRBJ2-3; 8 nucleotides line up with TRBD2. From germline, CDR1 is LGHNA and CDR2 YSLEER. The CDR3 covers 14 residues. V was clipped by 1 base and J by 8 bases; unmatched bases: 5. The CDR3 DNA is TGCGCCAGCAGCCAAGCGGGGGGGGCGGGTACGCAGTATTTT. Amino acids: CASSQAGGAGTQYF.

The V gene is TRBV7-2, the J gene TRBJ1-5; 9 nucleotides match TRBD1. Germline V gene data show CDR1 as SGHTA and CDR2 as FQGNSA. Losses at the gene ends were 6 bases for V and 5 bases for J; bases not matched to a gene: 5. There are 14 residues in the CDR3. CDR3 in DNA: TGTGCCAGCAGTACGGGACAGGGCTATCAGCCCCAGCATTTT. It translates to CASSTGQGYQPQHF.

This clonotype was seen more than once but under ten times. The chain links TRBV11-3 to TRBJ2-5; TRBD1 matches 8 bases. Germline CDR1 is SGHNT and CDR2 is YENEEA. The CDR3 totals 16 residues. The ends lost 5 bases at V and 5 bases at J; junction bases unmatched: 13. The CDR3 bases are TGTGCCAGCAGCCTCTCACACCGGGACAGGCGGGAGACCCAGTACTTC. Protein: CASSLSHRDRRETQYF. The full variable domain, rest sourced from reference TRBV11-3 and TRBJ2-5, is EAGVVQSPRYKIIEKKQPVAFWCNPISGHNTLYWYLQNLGQGPELLIRYENEEAVDDSQLPKDRFSAERLKGVDSTLKIQPAELGDSAVYLCASSLSHRDRRETQYFGPGTRLLVL.

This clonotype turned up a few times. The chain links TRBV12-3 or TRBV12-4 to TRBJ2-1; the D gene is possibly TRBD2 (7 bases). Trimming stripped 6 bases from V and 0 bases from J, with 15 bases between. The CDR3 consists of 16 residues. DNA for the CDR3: TGTGCCAGCAGGGGGGAGGGGGGACACTCCTACAATGAGCAGTTCTTC. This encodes CASRGEGGHSYNEQFF.

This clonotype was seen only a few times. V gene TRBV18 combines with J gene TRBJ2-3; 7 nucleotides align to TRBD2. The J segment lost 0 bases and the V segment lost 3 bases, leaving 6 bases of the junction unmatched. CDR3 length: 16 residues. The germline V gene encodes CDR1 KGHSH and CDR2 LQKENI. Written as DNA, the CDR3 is TGTGCCAGCTCACCCCTCCGGGGGGAAAGCACAGATACGCAGTATTTT. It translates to CASSPLRGESTDTQYF.

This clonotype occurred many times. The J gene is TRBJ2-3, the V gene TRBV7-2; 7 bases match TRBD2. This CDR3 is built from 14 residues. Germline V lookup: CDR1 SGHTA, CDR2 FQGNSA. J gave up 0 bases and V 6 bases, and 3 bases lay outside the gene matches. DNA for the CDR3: TGTGCCAGCAGAGGCGGGGGAAGCACAGATACGCAGTATTTT. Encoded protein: CASRGGGSTDTQYF. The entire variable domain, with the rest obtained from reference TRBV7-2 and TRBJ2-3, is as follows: GAGVSQSPSNKVTEKGKDVELRCDPISGHTALYWYRQSLGQGLEFLIYFQGNSAPDKSGLPSDRFSAERTGGSVSTLTIQRTQQEDSAVYLCASRGGGSTDTQYFGPGTRLTVL.

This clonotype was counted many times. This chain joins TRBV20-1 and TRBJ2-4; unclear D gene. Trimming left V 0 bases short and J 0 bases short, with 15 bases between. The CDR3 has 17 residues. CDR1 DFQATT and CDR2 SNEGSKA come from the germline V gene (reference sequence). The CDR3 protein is CSARDPSGILAKNIQYF. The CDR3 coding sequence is TGCAGTGCTAGAGATCCCTCAGGAATACTAGCCAAAAACATTCAGTACTTC.

CDR3 DNA sequence: TGTGCCAGCAGTCCAAGACAGGGGACTTATAGCAATCAGCCCCAGCATTTT. It is translated as CASSPRQGTYSNQPQHF. The chain recombines TRBV6-5 with TRBJ1-5, with TRBD1 identical over 8 bases. Germline CDR1 MNHEY, CDR2 SVGAGI. The V and J ends lost 5 bases and 0 bases, in that order; junction bases with no gene match: 9. This CDR3 has 17 residues.

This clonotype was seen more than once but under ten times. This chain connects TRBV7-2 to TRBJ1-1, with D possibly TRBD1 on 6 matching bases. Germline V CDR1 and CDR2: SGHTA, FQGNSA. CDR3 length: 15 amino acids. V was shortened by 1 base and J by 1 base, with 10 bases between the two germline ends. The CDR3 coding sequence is TGTGCCAGCAGCTTAGTATGGGGGCGGAACACTGAAGCTTTCTTT. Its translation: CASSLVWGRNTEAFF. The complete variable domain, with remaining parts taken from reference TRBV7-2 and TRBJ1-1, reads GAGVSQSPSNKVTEKGKDVELRCDPISGHTALYWYRQSLGQGLEFLIYFQGNSAPDKSGLPSDRFSAERTGGSVSTLTIQRTQQEDSAVYLCASSLVWGRNTEAFFGQGTRLTVV.

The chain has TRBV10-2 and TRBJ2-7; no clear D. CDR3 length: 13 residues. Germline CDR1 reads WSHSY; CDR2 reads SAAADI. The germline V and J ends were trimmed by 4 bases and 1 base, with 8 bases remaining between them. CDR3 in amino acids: CASSVAWSYEQYF. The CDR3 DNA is TGCGCCAGCAGTGTGGCCTGGTCCTACGAGCAGTACTTC.